The 8 T cell receptor beta chains listed next were all sequenced from one sample in a study of blood T cell repertoires in COVID-19. The method was immunoSEQ multiplex PCR; TCRdb's version includes in-frame clones alone and lacks a portion of them. The repertoire consists of approximately 200,000 clones, with around 89% occurring once and the leading ten covering about 4.1%. The sequencing input was peripheral blood. The receptors shown here come from a woman in her twenties or thirties with acute or convalescent COVID-19.

CDR3 nucleotides: TGTGCCAGCAGCAAAACCCTCACAAGCGGGATTGGCTCCTACAATGAGCAGTTCTTC. It encodes CASSKTLTSGIGSYNEQFF. The V gene is TRBV9, the J gene TRBJ2-1, with 7 bases identical to TRBD2. Looked up from germline, CDR1 is SGDLS and CDR2 is YYNGEE. The V segment lost 4 bases and the J segment 0 bases; nucleotides outside the gene matches: 16. The CDR3 length is 19 residues.

The genes are TRBV3-1 (or the pseudogene TRBV3-2) and TRBJ2-7; 7 nucleotides match TRBD2. CDR1 and CDR2 from the germline V gene are LGHDT and YNNKEL (reference sequence). The J segment lost 4 bases and the V segment lost 6 bases, leaving 9 bases of the junction unmatched. The CDR3 extends over 14 amino acids. The CDR3 loop is CASRRAGRSYEQYF. The CDR3 coding sequence is TGTGCCAGCAGACGAGCGGGGAGAAGTTACGAGCAGTACTTC.

The V call is TRBV10-1, the J call TRBJ2-5; D gene unclear. CDR1 and CDR2 (germline): WNHNN, SYGVQD (reference sequence). This CDR3 comprises 14 residues. V was pared by 0 bases and J by 1 base, with 6 bases between. The CDR3 DNA is TGCGCCAGCAGTGAGTCACCGAGCCAAGAGACCCAGTACTTC. Protein product: CASSESPSQETQYF.

This clone is a singleton in its sample. V is TRBV25-1 and J is TRBJ1-1; D may be TRBD1 (6 bases). CDR3 length equals 16 residues. The germline V and J ends were trimmed by 2 bases and 6 bases, with 19 bases remaining between them. Germline assignment: CDR1 MGHDK and CDR2 SYGVNS. The CDR3 coding sequence is TGTGCCAGCAGTGAAAGGGAGAGTGGGGGCCGGTCTGAAGCTTTCTTT. This codes for CASSERESGGRSEAFF.

The chain employs TRBV4-2 and TRBJ1-2, with 8 bases that match TRBD1. V trimming: 4 bases; J trimming: 4 bases; junction bases outside the gene matches: 5. Germline-derived CDR1 and CDR2 are LGHNA and YNFKEQ. CDR3 length: 14 residues. CDR3 coding DNA: TGTGCCAGCAGCCCGTCGACAGGGGCCTATGGCTACACCTTC. Protein product: CASSPSTGAYGYTF.

V usage is TRBV5-1 and J usage is TRBJ2-7; TRBD2 aligns across 9 bases. CDR3 length: 14 residues. Germline V lookup: CDR1 SGHRS, CDR2 YFSETQ. V lost 7 bases, J lost 2 bases, and 7 bases stayed unmatched. CDR3 DNA sequence: TGCGCCAGCGGCGGGGGGGGTTTCCCCTACGAGCAGTACTTC. Translated, it gives CASGGGGFPYEQYF.

The rearrangement links TRBV6-6 to TRBJ2-3; no firm D call. The CDR3 spans 13 residues. V gave up 2 bases and J gave up 2 bases, with 5 bases separating them. Germline CDR1 is MNHNY and CDR2 is SVGAGI (reference sequence). The CDR3 here is CASSYENTDTQYF. CDR3 DNA sequence: TGTGCCAGCAGTTACGAGAACACAGATACGCAGTATTTT.

Written as DNA, the CDR3 is TGTGCCAGCATCAGGGTGTCGGACACTGAAGCTTTCTTT. This encodes CASIRVSDTEAFF. The V call is TRBV5-6, the J call TRBJ1-1, with a weak D call TRBD1 (5 bases). The CDR3 covers 13 residues. CDR1 is SGHDT, CDR2 YYEEEE, per germline. V gave up 6 bases and J gave up 3 bases, with 12 bases separating them.